These 2 T cell receptor beta chains share one sample of origin, sequenced in a study of shared clonotypes between healthy human individuals. Produced via immunoSEQ multiplex PCR; TCRdb's table is partial and in-frame only. The sample lists 450,000 to 500,000 clones; 70% to 85% were seen once. Sequencing input: PBMCs. Every receptor here comes from a woman in her forties in good health. Some clones in this sample may be carry-over from other donors' samples.

In its sample, this clone was seen once. The chain recombines TRBV2 with TRBJ2-3; D possibly corresponds to TRBD2 (6 bases). CDR3 length: 14 amino acids. Germline V CDR1 and CDR2: SNHLY, FYNNEI. Trimming cost V 6 bases and J 5 bases, with 15 bases left between them. CDR3 DNA sequence: TGTGCCAGCAGCCCCGCCGGGAGAGGAGATACGCAGTATTTT. Protein: CASSPAGRGDTQYF.

V gene TRBV2 combines with J gene TRBJ2-7; 12 bases map to TRBD2. Germline values: CDR1 SNHLY, CDR2 FYNNEI. The junction had 16 bases not matched to a gene; V was cut back by 7 bases and J by 6 bases. The CDR3 runs to 17 residues. The CDR3 spells CASIGTSGSGGETEQYF. The CDR3 DNA reads as TGTGCCAGCATTGGGACTAGCGGGTCGGGGGGTGAGACCGAGCAGTACTTC.